The TCR beta chain under discussion was sequenced for a study of T cells after posttransplantation cyclophosphamide. Repertoires were generated with immunoSEQ multiplex PCR, while TCRdb's copy carries only in-frame clones and drops some. In the table there are 8,000 or so clones, roughly 90% of which are singletons. Busulfan-fludarabine conditioning, marrow transplant, and cyclophosphamide on days +3 and +4 were administered. CDR3 length: 15 amino acids. CDR1 is WNHNN and CDR2 is SYGVQD in the germline V gene (reference sequence). V was pared by 9 bases and J by 6 bases, with 13 bases of the junction left unmatched.

The specimen was CD4+ T cells sorted from blood, collected 1,300 to 1,500 days after allogeneic stem cell transplant with posttransplant cyclophosphamide. The TCR sequence derives from a female patient aged 45-60 years who received an allogeneic stem cell transplant from a related donor, was CMV-positive, and had no GVHD. Some T cells here may be from the graft donor. This sequence joins TRBV10-1 and TRBJ2-3; 9 bases line up with TRBD2. Written as DNA, the CDR3 is TGCGCCAGTACCCCCGGGACTAGCCTCTTCGATACGCAGTATTTT. Translation gives CASTPGTSLFDTQYF.